Shown below are 7 T cell receptor beta chains from a single sample sequenced in a study of T-cell memory formation after mild COVID-19. MiXCR, applied by TCRdb to the 5' RACE reads, yields one record per CDR3 protein. The profile shows over 450,000 distinct CDR3 sequences, roughly 22% of them singletons. Sequencing used PBMCs or a T cell subset sorted from them (not recorded which). The source is an adult woman who had mild COVID-19 (a few samples of this study predate the infection). Cell type and time point are not known.

This clonotype was observed a single time. As DNA, the CDR3 is TGCAGTGCTAGTAGCGGCCCTATCTACAATGAGCAGTTCTTC. It is translated as CSASSGPIYNEQFF. The gene calls are TRBV20-1 and TRBJ2-1; D perhaps matches TRBD2 (6 bases). Trimming shortened V by 3 bases and J by 3 bases, and 12 bases separated the two germline ends. There are 14 residues in the CDR3. Per germline, CDR1 DFQATT and CDR2 SNEGSKA (reference sequence).

The chain is built from TRBV7-2 and TRBJ1-3; D perhaps matches TRBD1 (6 bases). Germline CDR1 and CDR2: SGHTA and FQGNSA. The CDR3 covers 15 residues. V lost 7 bases to trimming and J lost 4 bases, with 17 bases between them. For the CDR3, the DNA is TGTGCCAGCAAAATAACCGGGACAACAGGAAACACCATATATTTT. Its translation: CASKITGTTGNTIYF.

The rearrangement joins TRBV3-1 to TRBJ2-5; D gene uncertain. V lost 7 bases and J 0 bases, leaving 15 bases between the germline ends. The CDR3 consists of 15 residues. Germline V CDR1 and CDR2: LGHDT, YNNKEL (reference sequence). CDR3 in DNA: TGTGCCAGCACCCTCGGTGGAGAGTACCAAGAGACCCAGTACTTC. The encoded protein is CASTLGGEYQETQYF.

The sample holds a few counts of this clonotype. The chain recombines TRBV30 with TRBJ2-1; 7 bases align to TRBD2. This CDR3 spans 13 amino acids. Germline CDR1 reads GTSNPN; CDR2 reads SVGIG (reference sequence). V was pared by 2 bases and J by 8 bases, with 6 bases of the junction left unmatched. The CDR3 DNA reads TGTGCCTGGAGTCGGGGACTATATGATGAGCAGTTCTTC. It specifies CAWSRGLYDEQFF.

The rearrangement links TRBV20-1 to TRBJ2-3; D gene ambiguous. V was trimmed by 3 bases and J by 0 bases, leaving 4 bases between them. The CDR3 is made up of 12 amino acids. Germline V gene sequence: CDR1 DFQATT, CDR2 SNEGSKA (reference sequence). In DNA form, the CDR3 reads TGCAGTGCTAGTGCAAGCACAGATACGCAGTATTTT. This codes for CSASASTDTQYF.

This clonotype occurred a few times. The genes are TRBV5-1 and TRBJ2-3, with 16 bases aligning to TRBD2. This CDR3 is built from 20 residues. Per the germline V gene, CDR1 is SGHRS and CDR2 is YFSETQ. V trimming: 0 bases; J trimming: 4 bases; junction bases outside the gene matches: 11. For the CDR3, the DNA is TGCGCCAGCAGCTTGGAAACCGGGACTAGCGGGGGGGCGCGAGCAGATACGCAGTATTTT. Protein sequence: CASSLETGTSGGARADTQYF.

The chain is built from TRBV6-6 and TRBJ1-1, with D perhaps TRBD1 (6 bases). Germline CDR1 MNHNY, CDR2 SVGAGI (reference sequence). The CDR3 is made up of 13 amino acids. Deletions cut 7 bases from V and 5 bases from J, with 14 bases between. The CDR3 DNA sequence: TGTGCCAGCAAGGGGGGCGCGGGAACTGAAGCTTTCTTT. Translated: CASKGGAGTEAFF.